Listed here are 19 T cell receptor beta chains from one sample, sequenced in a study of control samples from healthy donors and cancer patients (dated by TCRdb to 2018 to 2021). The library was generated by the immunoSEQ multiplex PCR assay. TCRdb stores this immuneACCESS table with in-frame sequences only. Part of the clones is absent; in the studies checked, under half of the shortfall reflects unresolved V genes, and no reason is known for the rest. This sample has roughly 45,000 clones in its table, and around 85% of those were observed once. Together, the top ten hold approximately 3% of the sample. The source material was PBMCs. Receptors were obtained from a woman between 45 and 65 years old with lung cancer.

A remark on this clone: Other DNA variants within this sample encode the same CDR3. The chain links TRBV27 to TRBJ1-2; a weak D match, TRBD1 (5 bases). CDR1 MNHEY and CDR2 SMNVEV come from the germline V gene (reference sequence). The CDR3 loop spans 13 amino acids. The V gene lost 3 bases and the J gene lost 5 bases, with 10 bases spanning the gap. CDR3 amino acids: CASSFPGGYGYTF. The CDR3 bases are TGTGCCAGCAGTTTTCCCGGGGGGTATGGCTACACCTTC.

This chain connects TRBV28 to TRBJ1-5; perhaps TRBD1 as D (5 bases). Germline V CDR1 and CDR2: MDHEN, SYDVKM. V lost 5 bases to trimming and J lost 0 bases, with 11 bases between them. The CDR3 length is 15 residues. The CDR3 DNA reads TGTGCCAGCAGTGTCTACAGGAATAGCAATCAGCCCCAGCATTTT. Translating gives CASSVYRNSNQPQHF.

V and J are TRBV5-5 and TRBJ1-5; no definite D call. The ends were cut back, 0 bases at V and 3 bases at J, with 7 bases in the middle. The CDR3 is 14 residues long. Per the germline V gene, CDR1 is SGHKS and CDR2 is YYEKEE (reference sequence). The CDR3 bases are TGTGCCAGCAGCTTGGCTGGAGCCAATCAGCCCCAGCATTTT. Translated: CASSLAGANQPQHF.

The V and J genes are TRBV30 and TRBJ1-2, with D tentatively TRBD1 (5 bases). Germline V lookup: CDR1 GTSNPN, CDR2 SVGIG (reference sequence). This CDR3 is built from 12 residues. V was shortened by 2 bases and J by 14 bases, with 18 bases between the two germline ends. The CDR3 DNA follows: TGTGCCTGGAGTTTTCCCAAGGGTGAGGGGACCTTC. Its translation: CAWSFPKGEGTF.

The CDR3 sequence is CASTTRNRGNGYTF. CDR3 bases: TGTGCCAGCACTACCCGGAACAGGGGTAATGGCTACACCTTC. This rearrangement joins TRBV2 to TRBJ1-2; 7 positions agree with TRBD1. CDR1 is SNHLY, CDR2 FYNNEI, per germline. J gave up 6 bases and V 7 bases, and 11 bases lay outside the gene matches. The CDR3 consists of 14 residues. Full variable domain (remainder filled in from reference TRBV2 and TRBJ1-2): EPEVTQTPSHQVTQMGQEVILRCVPISNHLYFYWYRQILGQKVEFLVSFYNNEISEKSEIFDDQFSVERPDGSNFTLKIRSTKLEDSAMYFCASTTRNRGNGYTFGSGTRLTVV.

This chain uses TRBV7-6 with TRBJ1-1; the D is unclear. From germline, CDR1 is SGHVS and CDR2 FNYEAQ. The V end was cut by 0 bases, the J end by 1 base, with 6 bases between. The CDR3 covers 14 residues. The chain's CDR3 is CASSLAPGNTEAFF. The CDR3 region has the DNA TGTGCCAGCAGCTTAGCGCCAGGGAACACTGAAGCTTTCTTT. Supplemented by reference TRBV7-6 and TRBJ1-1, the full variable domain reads GAGVSQSPRYKVTKRGQDVALRCDPISGHVSLYWYRQALGQGPEFLTYFNYEAQQDKSGLPNDRFSAERPEGSISTLTIQRTEQRDSAMYRCASSLAPGNTEAFFGQGTRLTVV.

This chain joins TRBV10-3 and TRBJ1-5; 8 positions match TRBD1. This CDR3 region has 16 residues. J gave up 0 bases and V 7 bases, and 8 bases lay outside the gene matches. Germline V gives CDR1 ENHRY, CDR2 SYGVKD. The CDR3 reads CAITFPDRASNQPQHF. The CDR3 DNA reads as TGTGCCATCACCTTTCCGGACAGGGCTAGCAATCAGCCCCAGCATTTT.

The CDR3 DNA sequence: TGTGCCAGCAGTTCCCAGTCCACAGGCGCAGGTGAAAAACTGTTTTTT. Its translation: CASSSQSTGAGEKLFF. The chain is built from TRBV2 and TRBJ1-4; weak D call: TRBD1 (5 bases). The CDR3 sequence is 16 residues long. Germline V gene data show CDR1 as SNHLY and CDR2 as FYNNEI. V was pared by 5 bases and J by 7 bases, with 20 bases between. Full variable domain (remainder filled in from reference TRBV2 and TRBJ1-4): EPEVTQTPSHQVTQMGQEVILRCVPISNHLYFYWYRQILGQKVEFLVSFYNNEISEKSEIFDDQFSVERPDGSNFTLKIRSTKLEDSAMYFCASSSQSTGAGEKLFFGSGTQLSVL.

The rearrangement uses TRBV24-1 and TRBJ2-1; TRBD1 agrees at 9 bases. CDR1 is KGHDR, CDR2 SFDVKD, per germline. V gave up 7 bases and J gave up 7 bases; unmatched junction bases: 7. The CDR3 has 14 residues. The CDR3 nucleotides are TGTGCCACCAGCCGGGACAGGGATGTTAATGAGCAGTTCTTC. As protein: CATSRDRDVNEQFF.

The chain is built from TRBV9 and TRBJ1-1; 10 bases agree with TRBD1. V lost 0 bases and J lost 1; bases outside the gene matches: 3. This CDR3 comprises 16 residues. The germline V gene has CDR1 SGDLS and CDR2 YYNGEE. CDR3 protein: CASSVVGTGANTEAFF. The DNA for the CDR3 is TGTGCCAGCAGCGTAGTAGGGACAGGGGCGAACACTGAAGCTTTCTTT.

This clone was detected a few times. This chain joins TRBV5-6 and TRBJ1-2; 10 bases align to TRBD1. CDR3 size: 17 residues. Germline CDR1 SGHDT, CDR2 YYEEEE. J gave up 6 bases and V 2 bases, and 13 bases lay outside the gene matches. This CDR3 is CASSLWRGTGEVHGYTF. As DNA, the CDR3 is TGTGCCAGCAGCTTATGGAGGGGGACAGGGGAGGTCCATGGCTACACCTTC.

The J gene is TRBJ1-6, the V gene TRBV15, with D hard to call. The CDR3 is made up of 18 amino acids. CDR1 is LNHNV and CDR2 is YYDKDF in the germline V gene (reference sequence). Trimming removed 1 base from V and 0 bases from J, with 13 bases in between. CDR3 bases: TGTGCCACCAGCAGAGGTGGGGTAGGGAGCTCCTATAATTCACCCCTCCACTTT. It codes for CATSRGGVGSSYNSPLHF.

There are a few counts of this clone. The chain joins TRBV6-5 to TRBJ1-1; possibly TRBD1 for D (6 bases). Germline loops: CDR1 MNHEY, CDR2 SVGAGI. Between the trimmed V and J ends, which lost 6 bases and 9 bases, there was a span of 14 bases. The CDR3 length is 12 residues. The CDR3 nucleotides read TGTGCCAGCAGCTTCTCAGGGGAAAAAGCTTTCTTT. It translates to CASSFSGEKAFF.

CDR3 sequence (DNA): TGTGCCAGCAGCAACACCGAGGACAGCGGAGTAGAGACCCAGTACTTC. This encodes CASSNTEDSGVETQYF. The V gene is TRBV7-9, the J gene TRBJ2-5; weak D call: TRBD1 (6 bases). Germline CDR1 and CDR2: SEHNR and FQNEAQ (reference sequence). The CDR3 contains 16 residues. V dropped 5 bases and J dropped 4 bases, with 20 bases sitting between them.

CDR3 sequence (DNA): TGTGCCAGCAGTAGGACGCTTGGAAACACCATATATTTT. Its translation: CASSRTLGNTIYF. The chain joins TRBV12-3 or TRBV12-4 to TRBJ1-3; no clear D gene. The CDR3 is 13 amino acids. The V gene lost 5 bases and the J gene lost 3 bases, with 8 bases spanning the gap.

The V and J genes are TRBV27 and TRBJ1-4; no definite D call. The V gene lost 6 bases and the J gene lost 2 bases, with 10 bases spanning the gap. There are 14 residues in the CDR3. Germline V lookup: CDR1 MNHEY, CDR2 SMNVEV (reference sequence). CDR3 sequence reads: CASRRQTTNEKLFF. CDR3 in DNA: TGTGCCAGCAGGCGACAAACCACTAATGAAAAACTGTTTTTT.

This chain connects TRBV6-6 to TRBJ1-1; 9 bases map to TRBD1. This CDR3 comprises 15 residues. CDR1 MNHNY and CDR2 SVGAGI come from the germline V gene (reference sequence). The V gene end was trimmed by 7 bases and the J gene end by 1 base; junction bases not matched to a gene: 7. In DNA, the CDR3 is TGTGCCAGCACCCTCACGGGACAGGGGAACACTGAAGCTTTCTTT. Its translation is CASTLTGQGNTEAFF.

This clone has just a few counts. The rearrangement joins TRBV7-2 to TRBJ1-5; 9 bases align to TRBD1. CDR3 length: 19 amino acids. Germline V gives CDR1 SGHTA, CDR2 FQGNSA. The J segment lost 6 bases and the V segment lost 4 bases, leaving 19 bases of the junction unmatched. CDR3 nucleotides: TGTGCCAGCAGCTCCAGTCCCTTTAGGGGACAGGGAAGAGGTCAGCCCCAGCATTTT. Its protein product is CASSSSPFRGQGRGQPQHF.

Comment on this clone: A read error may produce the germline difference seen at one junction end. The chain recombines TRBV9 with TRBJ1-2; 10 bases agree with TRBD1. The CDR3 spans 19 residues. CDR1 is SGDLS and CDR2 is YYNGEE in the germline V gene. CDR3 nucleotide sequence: TGTGCCCGCAGCCCTTCCGGGGGGACAGGGGCGCCGGGGGACTATGGCTACACCTTC. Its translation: CARSPSGGTGAPGDYGYTF.